The 18 T cell receptor beta chains below were found in one sample sequenced in a study of CD8+CD57+ T cells in acquired aplastic anemia. Genomic DNA served as template for TCR beta VDJ and CDR3 profiling. TCRdb processed the reads anew with MiXCR; each CDR3 protein has one entry. This repertoire shows 200,000 to 250,000 distinct CDR3 sequences, roughly 35% found once; its top ten account for roughly 1.1%. Specimen: sorted CD4+, CD8+, or CD8+CD57+ T cells (not recorded which) from PBMCs. The receptors were sampled from a human donor in good health, serving as a control.

The sample holds many counts of this clonotype. The chain is built from TRBV7-9 and TRBJ2-3; 8 bases are shared with TRBD2. The CDR3 consists of 14 residues. V lost 6 bases and J lost 4; bases outside the gene matches: 6. Germline values: CDR1 SEHNR, CDR2 FQNEAQ (reference sequence). The CDR3 DNA reads TGTGCCAGCAGTACTAGCGGTGGAGCAGATACGCAGTATTTT. As protein: CASSTSGGADTQYF.

There are a few counts of this clonotype. This sequence joins TRBV5-1 and TRBJ1-1, with 10 nucleotides matching TRBD1. Germline CDR1 and CDR2: SGHRS and YFSETQ. V shed 5 bases and J 0 bases; nucleotides not matched to a gene: 7. The length of the CDR3 is 16 residues. The CDR3 here is CASREGQGLMNTEAFF. CDR3 sequence (DNA): TGCGCCAGCAGAGAGGGACAGGGGTTGATGAACACTGAAGCTTTCTTT.

For this clonotype: The junction departs from the called germline gene at one end, perhaps through a read error. V and J are TRBV11-2 and TRBJ1-2; weak D call: TRBD1 (5 bases). This CDR3 spans 16 amino acids. The germline V gene encodes CDR1 SGHAT and CDR2 FQNNGV. CDR3 residues: CASSVDRFGTKYGYTF. As DNA, the CDR3 is TGTGCCAGCAGCGTAGACCGCTTCGGGACGAAATATGGCTACACCTTC.

The J gene is TRBJ1-1, the V gene TRBV7-8, with D possibly matching TRBD1 (5 bases). Trimming pared 1 base from V and 5 bases from J, leaving 8 bases between. Germline lookup yields CDR1 SGHVS and CDR2 FQNEAQ. The CDR3 is 13 residues long. The CDR3 DNA reads TGTGCCAGCAGCTTAGGAGGGGCGACTGAAGCTTTCTTT. It specifies CASSLGGATEAFF.

This chain joins TRBV2 and TRBJ2-6; a possible D gene is TRBD1 (6 bases). Trimming left V 4 bases short and J 0 bases short, with 10 bases between. This CDR3 comprises 16 residues. Germline V gene sequence: CDR1 SNHLY, CDR2 FYNNEI. CDR3 coding DNA: TGTGCCAGCAGTGGCCAAGGGGGCTCTGGGGCCAACGTCCTGACTTTC. Translated: CASSGQGGSGANVLTF.

This clonotype was counted a few times. With a much larger clone just one base away, this may be a read error. The chain carries TRBV7-3 and TRBJ1-1; D unclear. CDR3 length: 14 amino acids. In germline, CDR1 is SGHTA, CDR2 FQGTGA. Trimming pared 6 bases from V and 3 bases from J, leaving 14 bases between. The CDR3 sequence: CASRSSTRYTEAFF. In nucleotides, the CDR3 is TGTGCCAGCAGATCGTCTACTCGGTACACTGAAGCTTTCTTT.

Of note for this clonotype: A junction end diverges from the germline sequence, so it may reflect a read error. The rearrangement uses TRBV19 and TRBJ2-7; D not resolved. The CDR3 totals 13 residues. Looked up from germline, CDR1 is LNHDA and CDR2 is SQIVND (reference sequence). The CDR3 DNA sequence: TGTGCCAGTAGTATCACTTCATCCTCCGAGCAGTACTTC. Its translation is CASSITSSSEQYF.

This clonotype was seen a few times. V and J are TRBV30 and TRBJ1-1; D not resolved. The CDR3 covers 13 residues. CDR1 is GTSNPN and CDR2 is SVGIG in the germline V gene (reference sequence). V shed 4 bases and J shed 1 base, with 10 bases lying between them. The DNA of the CDR3 is TGTGCCTGGACGGAGCAGCCGAACACTGAAGCTTTCTTT. Translated: CAWTEQPNTEAFF.

V usage is TRBV24-1 and J usage is TRBJ2-1; D is ambiguous. The CDR3 extends over 16 amino acids. The germline V gene encodes CDR1 KGHDR and CDR2 SFDVKD. V dropped 4 bases and J dropped 4 bases, with 16 bases sitting between them. CDR3 sequence (DNA): TGTGCCACCAGTGACCGGTCGGTGCAAGGTTACAATGAGCAGTTCTTC. It yields the protein CATSDRSVQGYNEQFF.

As concerns this clonotype: It is likely a read error, because the conserved phenylalanine at the end of the CDR3 is missing. The chain couples TRBV5-1 to TRBJ1-2; 11 nucleotides align to TRBD1. The CDR3 spans 17 residues. Germline CDR1 and CDR2: SGHRS and YFSETQ. This CDR3 reads CANSQPRAGQGAYGYTY. The CDR3 coding sequence is TGCGCCAACAGCCAGCCGAGGGCAGGACAGGGGGCCTATGGCTACACCTAC.

Ten or more counts support this clonotype. V gene TRBV6-5 combines with J gene TRBJ1-6; 8 bases align to TRBD1. This CDR3 region has 16 residues. With 6 bases clipped from V and 3 bases from J, the junction kept 7 bases outside the gene matches. Germline V CDR1 and CDR2: MNHEY, SVGAGI. The CDR3 is CASRSGQAFYNSPLHF. Here the CDR3 DNA reads TGTGCCAGCAGGTCGGGACAGGCCTTCTATAATTCACCCCTCCACTTT.

This clonotype was found a few times. This chain uses TRBV10-3 with TRBJ2-7, with a tentative D call TRBD1 (6 bases). The V gene lost 0 bases and the J gene lost 3 bases, with 9 bases spanning the gap. This CDR3 contains 14 residues. From germline, CDR1 is ENHRY and CDR2 SYGVKD. The CDR3 loop is CAISESRDNYEQYV. In DNA form, the CDR3 reads TGTGCCATCAGTGAGTCGAGGGACAACTACGAGCAGTACGTC.

In this sample, this clonotype turned up a few times. The CDR3: CASSLGVGASEETQYF. The CDR3 nucleotides read TGTGCCAGCAGCTTAGGCGTGGGGGCCTCAGAAGAGACCCAGTACTTC. The J gene is TRBJ2-5, the V gene TRBV13; a weak D match, TRBD1 (6 bases). The V gene lost 0 bases and the J gene lost 3 bases, with 14 bases spanning the gap. Germline V gene sequence: CDR1 PRHDT, CDR2 FYEKMQ (reference sequence). The length of the CDR3 is 16 residues. The full variable domain, rest sourced from reference TRBV13 and TRBJ2-5, is AAGVIQSPRHLIKEKRETATLKCYPIPRHDTVYWYQQGPGQDPQFLISFYEKMQSDKGSIPDRFSAQQFSDYHSELNMSSLELGDSALYFCASSLGVGASEETQYFGPGTRLLVL.

This clonotype was observed a handful of times. V usage is TRBV12-3 or TRBV12-4 and J usage is TRBJ1-2, with D perhaps matching TRBD1 (5 bases). This CDR3 is 15 amino acids long. The V end was cut by 1 base, the J end by 5 bases, with 14 bases between. The CDR3 DNA follows: TGTGCCAGCAGTTTAGGAGGGACGTTTGGGTATGGCTACACCTTC. Its protein is CASSLGGTFGYGYTF.

The V and J genes are TRBV7-6 and TRBJ2-7; 12 bases are shared with TRBD2. CDR1 and CDR2 from the germline V gene are SGHVS and FNYEAQ. Trimming at V came to 2 bases and at J to 7 bases, leaving 18 bases not matched to a gene. The CDR3 sequence is 19 residues long. The CDR3 coding sequence is TGTGCCAGCAGCTTAACGCCAGGGGGAGGGTGGACTAGCGGGATTGAGCAGTACTTC. It specifies CASSLTPGGGWTSGIEQYF.

As to this clonotype: One end of the junction is discordant with germline, which a read error may explain. The V call is TRBV10-3, the J call TRBJ2-3, with 8 nucleotides matching TRBD1. The CDR3 is made up of 14 amino acids. Germline assignment: CDR1 ENHRY and CDR2 SYGVKD. CDR3 residues: CAIRPAGGTGTQYF. CDR3 nucleotides: TGTGCCATCAGGCCAGCAGGCGGGACAGGTACGCAGTATTTT.

This clonotype appeared many times. The CDR3 region has the DNA TGTGCTAGTGGTACGACAGGGTCCGAGCAGTACTTC. Protein: CASGTTGSEQYF. The chain links TRBV12-5 to TRBJ2-7; 7 positions agree with TRBD1. With V trimmed by 5 bases and J by 6 bases, 4 bases remained unmatched. The CDR3 is 12 amino acids. The germline CDR1 and CDR2 sequences are LGHNT and FRNRAP.

This clonotype was seen many times. The gene calls are TRBV7-2 and TRBJ2-2; D gene uncertain. Between the trimmed V and J ends, which lost 3 bases and 6 bases, there was a span of 8 bases. The CDR3 spans 13 residues. Per germline, CDR1 SGHTA and CDR2 FQGNSA. CDR3 nucleotides: TGTGCCAGCAGCTTGGGCAGGTCCGGGGAGCTGTTTTTT. This codes for CASSLGRSGELFF.